This T cell receptor (beta chain) was captured in a study of shared clonotypes between healthy human individuals. Points from the study as a whole: Read depth was anticipated to influence clonotype sharing among donors. Compared with clonotypes that all four donors shared, non-shared clonotypes had lower generation probabilities.

Per the germline V gene, CDR1 is LNHDA and CDR2 is SQIVND (reference sequence). The V end was cut by 4 bases, the J end by 10 bases, with 10 bases between. The CDR3 extends over 11 amino acids. With respect to this clone: The target antigen is unknown.

Profiled with immunoSEQ multiplex PCR; TCRdb holds only in-frame clones, not every one. The sample gives 2 million to 2.5 million clones, approximately 96% of which show up once; about 0.13% is in the top ten. The chain joins TRBV19 to TRBJ1-1; D not certain. The sample taken for sequencing was naive CD4+ T cells sorted from blood. As for subset: CD45RA+ positively selected. The TCR was taken from a man between 18 and 29 years old in good health. This chain's CDR3 is CASSKPWAAFF. The DNA of the CDR3 is TGTGCCAGTAGTAAACCTTGGGCAGCTTTCTTT.